This T cell receptor (beta chain) originates from a study of blood T cell repertoires in COVID-19 (dated by TCRdb to between 2020 and 2021). Broadly, across the study: Samples from collaborators originated in the United States, Italy and Spain and spanned both the acute and convalescent phases of COVID-19. Nearly every sample came with metadata listing a de-identified subject ID, COVID-19 status, age in years and sex. Samples came from the ongoing ImmuneRACE study (first 160 participants) plus 1,254 subjects from 6 global collaborators. The material from the prospective study consisted of cDNA or gDNA derived from T cells, B-cell-depleted T cells, or PBMCs. Where available, HLA class I and class II types were obtained from metadata supplied by the sample provider rather than from assay-based typing. Subjects who had been exposed to COVID-19, were actively infected with it, or had recovered from it provided the deeply sampled blood TCRbeta repertoires that made up the dataset. The repertoires were released in a freely available public database intended as a resource for research on the immune response to SARS-CoV-2.

Results and caveats for the whole study, not just this receptor: The quantity of clinical and demographic metadata differed by source and by participant and was supplied without curation.

TCRbeta CDR3 regions were amplified from genomic DNA by means of the immunoSEQ Assay, a bias-controlled multiplex PCR. The authors processed their data as follows. Within the assay, amplification of reference gene primers was used to estimate how many nucleated cells each sample contained. To quantify the absolute abundance of each unique TCRbeta CDR3 rearrangement, sequence reads were collapsed and filtered. For each sample, productive Simpson clonality was calculated by taking the square root of Simpson's diversity index across productive rearrangements. TCRdb carries this immuneACCESS record with in-frame sequences only. Its versions omit some clonotypes, under half of them owing to an unresolved V gene in the studies checked, with the rest unexplained. The DNA gave D and trimming, while V, J and clone size come from that table. Recorded for this sample are 200,000 to 250,000 clones; roughly four fifths of them occurred a single time. In total, the top ten clones hold approximately 3.1% of the sample.

Enrolling through a virtual design, the prospective study's participants ranged in age from about 18 to 89 years and lived across about two dozen United States geographic areas. In the prospective study, participants were assigned to cohorts based on the clinical history participants reported in a screening survey and a study questionnaire. ImmuneRACE Cohort 3 recovered participants were defined by two consecutive negative NP/OP PCR tests, healthcare professional clearance, or symptom resolution. Each participant in the prospective study had whole blood, serum and a nasopharyngeal or oropharyngeal swab collected by mobile phlebotomists. Participants in the prospective study had the option to provide additional blood draws and questionnaires over a roughly two-month period. Prospective study blood samples were shipped either frozen or at room temperature before DNA extraction. On this clone: It has no known antigen specificity. Base qualities are missing; no much larger clone stands one base away.

Inclusive of the bounding cysteine and phenylalanine, the CDR3 is 13 residues long. The entry retains the CDR3 DNA only, 39 bases that are in frame from base 1. Deletion took 3 bases off V and 10 bases off J, with a span of 10 bases between the germline ends. The germline V gene sets CDR1 to SNHLY and CDR2 to FYNNEI. Sequencing was performed on PBMCs or T cells enriched from blood (not recorded which). This TCR came from a woman aged 55 to 70 who had recovered from COVID-19. This sequence uses TRBV2 and TRBJ1-6; no D gene is confidently identified. The CDR3 sequence is CASSEEVGSPLHF. Here is the DNA: TGTGCCAGCAGTGAGGAGGTTGGCTCACCCCTCCACTTT.